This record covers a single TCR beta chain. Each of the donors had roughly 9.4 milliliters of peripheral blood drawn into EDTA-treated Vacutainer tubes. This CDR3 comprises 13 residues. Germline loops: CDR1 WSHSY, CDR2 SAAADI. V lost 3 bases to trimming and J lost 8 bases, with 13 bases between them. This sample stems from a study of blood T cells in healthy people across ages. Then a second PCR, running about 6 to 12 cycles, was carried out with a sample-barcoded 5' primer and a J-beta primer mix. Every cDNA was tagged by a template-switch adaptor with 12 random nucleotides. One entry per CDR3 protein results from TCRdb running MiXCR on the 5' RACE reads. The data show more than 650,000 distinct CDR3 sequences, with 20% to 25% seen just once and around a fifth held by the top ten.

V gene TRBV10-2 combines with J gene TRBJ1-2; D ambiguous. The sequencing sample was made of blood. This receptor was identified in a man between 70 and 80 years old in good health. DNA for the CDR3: TGCGCCAGCAGTGATCTTGGGGTTGGGGGCTACACCTTC. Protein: CASSDLGVGGYTF.